A selection of T cell receptor beta chains follows, all from one sample in a study of OX40 agonist ivuxolimab in advanced cancers. The protocol was immunoSEQ multiplex PCR, while the TCRdb copy is restricted to in-frame clones and leaves out a portion. The table has some 70,000 clones, roughly four fifths seen once. Sequences were derived from CD4+ or CD8+ T cells sorted from blood, sampled in a trial of the OX40 agonist ivuxolimab. The receptors here all came from an adult with an advanced solid tumor such as melanoma, head and neck, liver or kidney cancer. The CDR3 runs from the conserved cysteine through the conserved F or W. A D gene is named only where the DNA matches it firmly. Only part of the rows carry a size: once, few, many, or a class if the clone is expanded.

cdr3_nt cdr3_aa v_call d_call j_call clone_size
TGTGCCAGCAGCTTGGGTCTACCCTACGAGCAGTACTTC CASSLGLPYEQYF TRBV5-5 . TRBJ2-7 .
TGTGCCTGGAGTAGGCTCTCTGGAAACACCATATATTTT CAWSRLSGNTIYF TRBV30 . TRBJ1-3 .
TGTGCCAGCAGCTTATCAGGGACACCCGGGGAAAAACTGTTTTTT CASSLSGTPGEKLFF TRBV7-7 . TRBJ1-4 .
TGTGCCAGCAGCTTGGTGTCAGGCCTAGGGAAGTACTTC CASSLVSGLGKYF TRBV5-6 . TRBJ2-7 .
TGTGCCAGCAGCGTAGTATCGGGACAGGGGCCCGTCTCTGGAAACACCATATATTTT CASSVVSGQGPVSGNTIYF TRBV9 TRBD1 TRBJ1-3 .
TGTGCCAGCTCACCAGACGACAGGGGACAAGCTTTCTTT CASSPDDRGQAFF TRBV18 TRBD1 TRBJ1-1 .
TGTGCCAGCAGTTATGACAGGGATATCGGGGAGCTGTTTTTT CASSYDRDIGELFF TRBV11-2 TRBD1 TRBJ2-2 once
TGTGCCAGCAGTTTACGTGGAGGGTTGGCCGGGGAGCTGTTTTTT CASSLRGGLAGELFF TRBV28 . TRBJ2-2 .
TGTGCCAGCAGTTCCCTTAAGGGGGCTGGCAATGAGCAGTTCTTC CASSSLKGAGNEQFF TRBV6-6 TRBD1 TRBJ2-1 .
TGTGCCACCAGCAGAGGGGTTTCGGGACAGGGTTTGAGGGATACGCAGTATTTT CATSRGVSGQGLRDTQYF TRBV15 TRBD1 TRBJ2-3 .
TGTGCCAGCAGCTATGGACTAGAAGAGACCCAGTACTTC CASSYGLEETQYF TRBV5-4 TRBD2 TRBJ2-5 .
TGTGCCAGTAGTAACGGAGGTCAGCCCCAGCATTTT CASSNGGQPQHF TRBV19 . TRBJ1-5 .
TGTGCCAGCACCCCCAGGGTAACAGATACGCAGTATTTT CASTPRVTDTQYF TRBV6-6 . TRBJ2-3 .
TGTGCCAGCAGCTTGGGGGGGGGTACGCAGTATTTT CASSLGGGTQYF TRBV11-2 TRBD2 TRBJ2-3 .
TGCGCCACAGGGAGGGTGCATCAGCCCCAGCATTTT CATGRVHQPQHF TRBV10-1 . TRBJ1-5 .
TGTGCCTGGAGATCGCGGGGGGTCAATGAGCAGTTCTTC CAWRSRGVNEQFF TRBV30 TRBD2 TRBJ2-1 .
TGTGCCAGCTCACCTGGTAGCAGGGCGAATGGCTACACCTTC CASSPGSRANGYTF TRBV18 . TRBJ1-2 .
TGTGCCATCAGTGGGACTAGCGGGGGGGGCGACCTCAATTACGAGCAGTACTTC CAISGTSGGGDLNYEQYF TRBV10-3 TRBD2 TRBJ2-7 .
TGTGCCAGCAAAAAAGCGGGGGGCTCCTACAATGAGCAGTTCTTC CASKKAGGSYNEQFF TRBV6-5 TRBD2 TRBJ2-1 few
TGTGCCAGCAGTGAGCCAGCGGGGGGACATACGCAGTATTTT CASSEPAGGHTQYF TRBV6-1 TRBD2 TRBJ2-3 .